Below are 2 T cell receptor beta chains sequenced from a single sample in a study of OX40 agonist ivuxolimab in advanced cancers. Sequenced by immunoSEQ multiplex PCR; TCRdb stores in-frame clones only, minus some. The sample consists of around 30,000 clones, about 88% of them appearing once. Sequences were derived from CD4+ or CD8+ T cells sorted from blood, sampled in a trial of the OX40 agonist ivuxolimab. These receptors originate from an adult with an advanced solid tumor such as melanoma, head and neck, liver or kidney cancer.

The V call is TRBV4-1, the J call TRBJ2-7, with 11 bases that match TRBD1. This CDR3 has 17 amino acids. V trimming: 6 bases; J trimming: 4 bases; junction bases outside the gene matches: 14. Germline V gene lookup returns CDR1 MGHRA and CDR2 YSYEKL. Here the CDR3 reads CASSPILTRDRGYEQYF. The CDR3, as DNA: TGCGCCAGCAGTCCCATCCTCACCCGGGACAGGGGGTACGAGCAGTACTTC.

The chain links TRBV13 to TRBJ2-3; D is ambiguous. V lost 4 bases, J lost 2 bases, and 13 bases lay in between. The CDR3 consists of 15 residues. Germline CDR1 is PRHDT and CDR2 is FYEKMQ (reference sequence). The CDR3 DNA reads TGTGCCAGCAGCTCCCGAGTTGGGTCCACAGATACGCAGTATTTT. Its protein is CASSSRVGSTDTQYF.